This T cell receptor beta chain was sequenced during a study of T cell repertoires in cytomegalovirus infection (dated by TCRdb to the late 2010s). Study-level background: Donor HLA type was relevant to the analysis, because carriage of CMV infection together with the matching HLA type was indicated by public TCR beta signatures. Results the study describes overall, beyond this receptor: The ex vivo response was dominated by HLA-C-restricted CMV-specific TCR beta clonotypes, which also provided the single most frequent clonotype in two of eight donors. Carriers of CMV infection plus the relevant HLA type were discriminated by the cumulative frequency of public TCR beta family members in the study cohort and in an independent roughly 380-donor cohort.

Looking up the germline V gene yields CDR1 SGHTA and CDR2 FQGNSA. Spanning cysteine to phenylalanine, the CDR3 consists of 14 amino acids. The only DNA kept is the CDR3, 42 bases in frame from the first base. Trimming accounts for 3 bases at V and 6 bases at J, while the number of junction bases matched to no gene is 5. Sequencing instrument: Illumina HiSeq 1500. TCRdb itself trimmed the public reads at Q25 with fastp, ran MiXCR and retained productive beta chains. Duplicate CDR3 protein sequences are folded into a single record with the most common DNA and genes. Here the sample has 160,000 or so distinct CDR3 sequences; 15% to 20% occur a single time. The ten largest clonotypes hold about 19% of the sample. On this clonotype itself: Its antigen specificity is not known. Qualities for individual bases were not recorded, and no much larger clone is one base off.

The chain links TRBV7-2 with TRBJ2-4; 7 junctional bases match TRBD2. Sequencing was carried out using CD8+ T cells from PBMCs. The sequence derives from a human donor in good health (CMV status not recorded). Some clones in this sample may be carry-over from other donors' samples. The CDR3 region has the sequence CASSLGGKGNIQYF. The DNA sequence follows: TGTGCCAGCAGCTTGGGGGGGAAGGGAAACATTCAGTACTTC.